The 4 T cell receptor beta chains listed next were all sequenced from one sample in a study of T cells in Graves' hyperthyroidism and ophthalmopathy. TCR beta CDR3 sequences were amplified from RNA transcripts. HTBI primers were the set used in a first-round RT-PCR of the TCR CDR3. Via MiXCR, TCRdb re-called the multiplex PCR reads, giving one row per CDR3 protein. The sample has about 400,000 distinct CDR3 sequences; approximately 15% are singletons. The material sequenced was blood. The receptors come from a woman in her thirties with Graves' hyperthyroidism.

This clonotype was seen many times. This chain links TRBV2 with TRBJ2-7; D call uncertain. V was shortened by 0 bases and J by 4 bases, with 10 bases between the two germline ends. From germline, CDR1 is SNHLY and CDR2 FYNNEI. The CDR3 totals 14 residues. CDR3 residues: CASSEAKGWYEQYF. The CDR3 nucleotides read TGTGCCAGCAGTGAAGCGAAGGGTTGGTACGAGCAGTACTTC.

This chain joins TRBV7-9 and TRBJ2-1; TRBD2 matches 7 bases. CDR3 size: 17 residues. Germline V gives CDR1 SEHNR, CDR2 FQNEAQ (reference sequence). After removal of 1 base from V and 6 bases from J, the junction contained 12 bases not matched to a gene. CDR3 amino acids: CASSLGAGTNARNEQFF. DNA for the CDR3: TGTGCCAGCAGCTTAGGAGCCGGGACTAACGCCCGCAATGAGCAGTTCTTC. Drawing the rest from reference TRBV7-9 and TRBJ2-1, the complete variable domain is DTGVSQNPRHKITKRGQNVTFRCDPISEHNRLYWYRQTLGQGPEFLTYFQNEAQLEKSRLLSDRFSAERPKGSFSTLEIQRTEQGDSAMYLCASSLGAGTNARNEQFFGPGTRLTVL.

The V gene is TRBV5-6, the J gene TRBJ2-3; 12 positions match TRBD2. Germline V lookup: CDR1 SGHDT, CDR2 YYEEEE. The ends lost 4 bases at V and 2 bases at J; junction bases unmatched: 5. This CDR3 has 16 amino acids. The CDR3: CASSAWTSGNTDTQYF. As DNA, the CDR3 is TGTGCCAGCAGCGCCTGGACTAGCGGGAACACAGATACGCAGTATTTT.

This clonotype has at least ten counts. This chain connects TRBV2 to TRBJ2-5, with D perhaps matching TRBD2 (6 bases). This CDR3 is built from 11 residues. The V end lost 9 bases, the J end lost 5 bases, and 10 bases lay between the germline ends. In germline, CDR1 is SNHLY, CDR2 FYNNEI. CDR3 sequence reads: CARGEEETQYF. The CDR3, as DNA: TGTGCCAGAGGGGAGGAGGAGACCCAGTACTTC.